This T cell receptor beta chain stems from a study of CXCR3-negative and CXCR3-positive naive CD8 T cells. At the level of the study: Cumulative TRB read yield was some 150 million, averaging about 1.5 +/- 0.3 million per library. Study-wide findings and caveats: Naive CXCR3-positive cells had TRB CDR3s more hydrophobic than those of CXCR3-negative naive cells. Fresh PBMCs served for most assays, and CXCR3 expression fell partially after cryopreservation. Sequencing showed both naive subsets with comparably high diversity, and memory CD8+ cells much lower.

On this clonotype itself: Its target is unknown.

There are 13 residues in the CDR3. Through 5' RACE with UMI labels, the TRB cDNA libraries were prepared. For each CDR3 protein, TCRdb gives one entry from its re-call of the 5' RACE reads, without DNA. The repertoire table contains some 150,000 distinct CDR3 sequences. Sequencing was performed on naive CXCR3+ CD8+ T cells from blood. Subset indicated: CD45RO-CCR7+CD27+CD95- naive CD8+ T cells expressing CXCR3 (TNR3+). The clonotype originates from a human donor in good health. Some clones in this sample may be carry-over from other donors' samples. This sequence joins TRBV12-3 or TRBV12-4 and TRBJ2-2; TCRdb picks TRBD1, but there is no DNA to check that call. The CDR3 sequence is CASSRQGGGELFF.